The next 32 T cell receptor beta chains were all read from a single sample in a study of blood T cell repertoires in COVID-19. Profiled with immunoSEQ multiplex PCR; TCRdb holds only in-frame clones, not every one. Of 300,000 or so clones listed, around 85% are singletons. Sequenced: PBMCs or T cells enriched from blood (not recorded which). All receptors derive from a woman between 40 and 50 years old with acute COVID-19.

The CDR3 loop reads CASRLNRPGDTGELFF. The DNA of the CDR3 is TGTGCCAGCAGATTAAACAGGCCGGGGGACACCGGGGAGCTGTTTTTT. The chain combines TRBV2 with TRBJ2-2, with D maybe TRBD2 (6 bases). Between the trimmed V and J ends, which lost 6 bases and 3 bases, there was a span of 17 bases. The CDR3 totals 16 residues. Germline CDR1 is SNHLY and CDR2 is FYNNEI.

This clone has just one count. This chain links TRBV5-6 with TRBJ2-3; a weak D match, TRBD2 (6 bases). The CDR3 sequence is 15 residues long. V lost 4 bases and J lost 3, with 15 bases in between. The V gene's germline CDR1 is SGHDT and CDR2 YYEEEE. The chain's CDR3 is CASSLRRVDTDTQYF. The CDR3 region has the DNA TGTGCCAGCAGCCTCAGGAGGGTTGATACAGATACGCAGTATTTT.

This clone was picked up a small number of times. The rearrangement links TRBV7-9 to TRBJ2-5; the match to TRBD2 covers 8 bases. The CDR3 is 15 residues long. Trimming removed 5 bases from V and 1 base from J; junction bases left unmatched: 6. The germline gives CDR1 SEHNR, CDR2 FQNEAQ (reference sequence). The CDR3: CASSVGTSSQETQYF. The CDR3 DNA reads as TGTGCCAGCAGCGTCGGGACTAGTTCCCAAGAGACCCAGTACTTC. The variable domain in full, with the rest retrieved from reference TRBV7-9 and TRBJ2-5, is DTGVSQNPRHKITKRGQNVTFRCDPISEHNRLYWYRQTLGQGPEFLTYFQNEAQLEKSRLLSDRFSAERPKGSFSTLEIQRTEQGDSAMYLCASSVGTSSQETQYFGPGTRLLVL.

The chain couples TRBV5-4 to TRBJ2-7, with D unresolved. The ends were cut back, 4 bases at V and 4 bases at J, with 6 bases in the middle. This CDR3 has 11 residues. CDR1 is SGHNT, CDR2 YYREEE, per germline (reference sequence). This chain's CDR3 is CASSAQYEQYF. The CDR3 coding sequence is TGTGCCAGCAGCGCCCAGTACGAGCAGTACTTC.

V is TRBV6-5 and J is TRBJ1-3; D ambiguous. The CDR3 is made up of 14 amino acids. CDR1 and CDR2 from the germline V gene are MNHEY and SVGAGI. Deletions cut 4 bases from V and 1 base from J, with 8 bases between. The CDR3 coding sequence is TGTGCCAGCAGTTCAGGCTCTTCTGGAAACACCATATATTTT. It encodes CASSSGSSGNTIYF.

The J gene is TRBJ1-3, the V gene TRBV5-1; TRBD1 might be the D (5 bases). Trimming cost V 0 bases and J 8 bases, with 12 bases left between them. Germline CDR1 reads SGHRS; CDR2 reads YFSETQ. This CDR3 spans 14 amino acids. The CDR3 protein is CASSLVQGGDTIYF. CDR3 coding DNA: TGCGCCAGCAGCTTGGTCCAGGGCGGGGACACCATATATTTT.

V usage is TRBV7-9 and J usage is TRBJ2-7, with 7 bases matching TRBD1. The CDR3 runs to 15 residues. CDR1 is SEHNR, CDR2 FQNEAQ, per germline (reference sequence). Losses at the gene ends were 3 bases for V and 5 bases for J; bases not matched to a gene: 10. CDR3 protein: CASSFPVGTGDEQYF. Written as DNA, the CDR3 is TGTGCCAGCAGCTTCCCCGTCGGAACAGGGGACGAGCAGTACTTC.

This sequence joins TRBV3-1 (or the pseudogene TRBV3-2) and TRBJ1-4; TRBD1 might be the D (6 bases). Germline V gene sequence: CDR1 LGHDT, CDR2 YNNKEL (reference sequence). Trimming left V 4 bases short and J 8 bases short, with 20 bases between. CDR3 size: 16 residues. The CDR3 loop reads CASSPNTGPRGEKLFF. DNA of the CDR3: TGTGCCAGCAGCCCGAACACCGGGCCAAGGGGGGAAAAACTGTTTTTT.

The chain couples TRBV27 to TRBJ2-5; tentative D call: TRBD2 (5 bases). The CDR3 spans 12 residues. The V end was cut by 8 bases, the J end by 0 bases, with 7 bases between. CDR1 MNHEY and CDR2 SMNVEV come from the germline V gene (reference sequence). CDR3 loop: CASGGYQETQYF. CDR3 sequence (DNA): TGTGCCAGCGGCGGGTACCAAGAGACCCAGTACTTC.

The CDR3 DNA sequence: TGTGCCATCAGTGCAAGAGAGGCAGCTAATGAAAAACTGTTTTTT. This encodes CAISAREAANEKLFF. The rearrangement uses TRBV10-3 and TRBJ1-4; D not resolved. CDR3 length: 15 residues. Germline V CDR1 and CDR2: ENHRY, SYGVKD. The V gene lost 4 bases and the J gene lost 3 bases, with 12 bases spanning the gap.

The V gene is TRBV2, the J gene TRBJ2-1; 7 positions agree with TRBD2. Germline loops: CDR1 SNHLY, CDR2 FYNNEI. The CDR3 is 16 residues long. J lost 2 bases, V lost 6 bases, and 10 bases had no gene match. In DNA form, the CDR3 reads TGTGCCAGCAGGGAACTCCAGGCGGGGGCCTACAATGAGCAGTTCTTC. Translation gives CASRELQAGAYNEQFF.

This CDR3 reads CASSSAYEQYF. CDR3 nucleotides: TGTGCCAGCAGCTCAGCCTACGAGCAGTACTTC. This sequence joins TRBV5-4 and TRBJ2-7, with unresolved D. Germline V CDR1 and CDR2: SGHNT, YYREEE (reference sequence). Trimming took 3 bases from V and 2 from J, leaving 3 bases between them. The CDR3 is made up of 11 amino acids.

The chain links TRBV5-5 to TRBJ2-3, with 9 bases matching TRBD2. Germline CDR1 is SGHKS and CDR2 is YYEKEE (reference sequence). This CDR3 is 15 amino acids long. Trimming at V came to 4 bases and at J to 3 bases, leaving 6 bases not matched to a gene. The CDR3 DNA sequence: TGTGCCAGCAGCCCCGTAGCGGGGGAGACAGATACGCAGTATTTT. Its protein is CASSPVAGETDTQYF.

The CDR3 loop reads CASSLRRNSPLHF. CDR3 coding DNA: TGTGCCAGCAGCTTAAGGAGGAATTCACCCCTCCACTTT. J is TRBJ1-6 and V is TRBV7-3; D is ambiguous. Germline values: CDR1 SGHTA, CDR2 FQGTGA. The CDR3 contains 13 residues. The V end was cut by 1 base, the J end by 7 bases, with 5 bases between.

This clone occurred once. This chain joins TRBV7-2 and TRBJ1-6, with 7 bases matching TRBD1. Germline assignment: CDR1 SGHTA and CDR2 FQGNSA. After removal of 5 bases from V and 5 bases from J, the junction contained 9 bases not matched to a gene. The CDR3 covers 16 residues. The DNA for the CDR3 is TGTGCCAGCAGCCCTCGGACAGGAAATAATAATTCACCCCTCCACTTT. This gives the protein CASSPRTGNNNSPLHF. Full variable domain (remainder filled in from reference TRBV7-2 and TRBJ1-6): GAGVSQSPSNKVTEKGKDVELRCDPISGHTALYWYRQSLGQGLEFLIYFQGNSAPDKSGLPSDRFSAERTGGSVSTLTIQRTQQEDSAVYLCASSPRTGNNNSPLHFGNGTRLTVT.

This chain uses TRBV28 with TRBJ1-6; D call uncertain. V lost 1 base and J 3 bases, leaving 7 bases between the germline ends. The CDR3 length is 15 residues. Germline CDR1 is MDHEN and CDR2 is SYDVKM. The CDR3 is CASSLYGIYNSPLHF. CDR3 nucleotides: TGTGCCAGCAGTTTATACGGTATCTATAATTCACCCCTCCACTTT.

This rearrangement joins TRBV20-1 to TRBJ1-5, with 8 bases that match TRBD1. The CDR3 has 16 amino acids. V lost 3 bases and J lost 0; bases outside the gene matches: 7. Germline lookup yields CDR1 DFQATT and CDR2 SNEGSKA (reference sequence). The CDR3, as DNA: TGCAGTGCTAGTCCAGGGGGCGCCTATAGCAATCAGCCCCAGCATTTT. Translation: CSASPGGAYSNQPQHF.

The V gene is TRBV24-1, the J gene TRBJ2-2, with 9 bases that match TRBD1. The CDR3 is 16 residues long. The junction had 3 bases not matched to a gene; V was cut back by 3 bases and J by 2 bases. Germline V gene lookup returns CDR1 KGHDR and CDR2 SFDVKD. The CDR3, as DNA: TGTGCCACCAGTGATAGGGGACAGGGAAACACCGGGGAGCTGTTTTTT. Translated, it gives CATSDRGQGNTGELFF.

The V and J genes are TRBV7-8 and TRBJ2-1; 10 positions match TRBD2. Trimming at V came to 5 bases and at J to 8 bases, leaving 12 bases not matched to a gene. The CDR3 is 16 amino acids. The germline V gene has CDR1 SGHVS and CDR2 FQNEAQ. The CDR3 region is CASSRGPSGRMDEQFF. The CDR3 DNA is TGTGCCAGCAGCCGAGGCCCTAGCGGGAGAATGGATGAGCAGTTCTTC.

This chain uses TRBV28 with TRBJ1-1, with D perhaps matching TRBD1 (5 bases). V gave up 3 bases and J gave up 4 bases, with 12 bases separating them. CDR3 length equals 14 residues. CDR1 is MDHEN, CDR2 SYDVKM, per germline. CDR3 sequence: CASSFGAGRTEAFF. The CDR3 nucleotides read TGTGCCAGCAGTTTTGGGGCCGGGCGCACTGAAGCTTTCTTT.

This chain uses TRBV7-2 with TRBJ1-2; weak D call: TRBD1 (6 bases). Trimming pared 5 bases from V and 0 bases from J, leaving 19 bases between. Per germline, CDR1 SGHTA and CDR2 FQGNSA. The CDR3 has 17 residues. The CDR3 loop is CASSNNMGTPTNYGYTF. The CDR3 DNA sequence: TGTGCCAGCAGCAACAACATGGGGACACCTACTAACTATGGCTACACCTTC.

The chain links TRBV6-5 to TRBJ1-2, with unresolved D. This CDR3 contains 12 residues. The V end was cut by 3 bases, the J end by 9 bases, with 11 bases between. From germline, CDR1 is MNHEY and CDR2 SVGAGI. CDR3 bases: TGTGCCAGCAGTTATCGCGGATTGAGCTACACCTTC. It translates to CASSYRGLSYTF.

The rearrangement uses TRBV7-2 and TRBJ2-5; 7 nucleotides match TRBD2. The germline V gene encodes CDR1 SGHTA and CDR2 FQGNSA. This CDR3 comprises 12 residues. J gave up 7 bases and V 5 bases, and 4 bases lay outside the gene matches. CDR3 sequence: CASSNKRGTQYF. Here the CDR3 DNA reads TGTGCCAGCAGCAACAAGCGGGGGACCCAGTACTTC. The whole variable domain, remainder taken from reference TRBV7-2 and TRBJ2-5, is GAGVSQSPSNKVTEKGKDVELRCDPISGHTALYWYRQSLGQGLEFLIYFQGNSAPDKSGLPSDRFSAERTGGSVSTLTIQRTQQEDSAVYLCASSNKRGTQYFGPGTRLLVL.

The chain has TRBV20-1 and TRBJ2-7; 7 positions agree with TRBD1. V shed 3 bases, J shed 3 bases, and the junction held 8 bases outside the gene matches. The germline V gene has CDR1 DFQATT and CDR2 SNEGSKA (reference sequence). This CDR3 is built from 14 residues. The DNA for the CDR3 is TGCAGTGCTAGTCGTCCGGGACAGAGCTACGAGCAGTACTTC. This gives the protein CSASRPGQSYEQYF.

The CDR3 protein is CASSPPVDREIFGNTIYF. The CDR3 coding sequence is TGTGCCAGCTCACCACCGGTCGACAGGGAGATCTTTGGAAACACCATATATTTT. The chain joins TRBV18 to TRBJ1-3; TRBD1 matches at 7 bases. This CDR3 comprises 18 residues. The ends lost 0 bases at V and 3 bases at J; junction bases unmatched: 11. Germline CDR1 KGHSH, CDR2 LQKENI.

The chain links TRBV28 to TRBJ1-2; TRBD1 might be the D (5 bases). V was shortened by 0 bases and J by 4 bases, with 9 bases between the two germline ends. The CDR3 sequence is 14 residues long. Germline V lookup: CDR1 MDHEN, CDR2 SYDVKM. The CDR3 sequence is CASSLWRGGYGYTF. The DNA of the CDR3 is TGTGCCAGCAGTTTATGGAGGGGAGGCTATGGCTACACCTTC.

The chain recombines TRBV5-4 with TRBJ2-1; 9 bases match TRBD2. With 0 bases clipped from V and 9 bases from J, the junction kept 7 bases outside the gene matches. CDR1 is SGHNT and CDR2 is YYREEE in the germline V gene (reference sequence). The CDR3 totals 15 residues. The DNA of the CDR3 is TGTGCCAGCAGCTTGGATAGCGGGGGCTTAGGTGAGCAGTTCTTC. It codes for CASSLDSGGLGEQFF. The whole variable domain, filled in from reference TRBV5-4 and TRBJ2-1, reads ETGVTQSPTHLIKTRGQQVTLRCSSQSGHNTVSWYQQALGQGPQFIFQYYREEENGRGNFPPRFSGLQFPNYSSELNVNALELDDSALYLCASSLDSGGLGEQFFGPGTRLTVL.

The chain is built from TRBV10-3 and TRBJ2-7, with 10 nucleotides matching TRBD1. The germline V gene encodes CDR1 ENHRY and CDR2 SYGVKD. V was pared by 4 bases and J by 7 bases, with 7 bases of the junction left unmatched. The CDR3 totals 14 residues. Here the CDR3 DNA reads TGTGCCATCAGTGGCGGGACAGGGGCAGGGGAGCAGTACTTC. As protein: CAISGGTGAGEQYF.

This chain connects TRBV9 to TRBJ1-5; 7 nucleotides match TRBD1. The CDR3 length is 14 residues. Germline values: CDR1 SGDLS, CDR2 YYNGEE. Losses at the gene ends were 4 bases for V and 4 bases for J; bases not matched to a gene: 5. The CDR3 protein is CASSQGTANQPQHF. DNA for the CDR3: TGTGCCAGCAGCCAGGGGACAGCAAATCAGCCCCAGCATTTT. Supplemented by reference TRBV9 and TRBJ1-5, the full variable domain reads DSGVTQTPKHLITATGQRVTLRCSPRSGDLSVYWYQQSLDQGLQFLIQYYNGEERAKGNILERFSAQQFPDLHSELNLSSLELGDSALYFCASSQGTANQPQHFGDGTRLSIL.

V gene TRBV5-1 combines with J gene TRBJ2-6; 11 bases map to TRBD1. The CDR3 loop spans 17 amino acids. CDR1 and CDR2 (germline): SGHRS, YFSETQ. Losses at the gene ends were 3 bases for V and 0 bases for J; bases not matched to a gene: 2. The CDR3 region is CASSWTGGSSGANVLTF. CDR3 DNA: TGCGCCAGCAGCTGGACAGGGGGCAGCTCTGGGGCCAACGTCCTGACTTTC.

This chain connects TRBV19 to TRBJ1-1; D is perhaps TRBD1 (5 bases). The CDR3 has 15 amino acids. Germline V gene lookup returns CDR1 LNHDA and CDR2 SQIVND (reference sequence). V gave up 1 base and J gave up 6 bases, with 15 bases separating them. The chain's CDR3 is CASSIGSGIFAEAFF. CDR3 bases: TGTGCCAGTAGTATAGGGTCAGGGATCTTTGCTGAAGCTTTCTTT.

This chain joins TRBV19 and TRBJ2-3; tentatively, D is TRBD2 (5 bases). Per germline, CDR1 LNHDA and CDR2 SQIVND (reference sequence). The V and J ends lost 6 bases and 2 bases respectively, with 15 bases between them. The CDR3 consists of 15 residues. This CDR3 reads CASSSSGTSTDTQYF. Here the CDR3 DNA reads TGTGCCAGTAGCTCCAGCGGAACTTCCACAGATACGCAGTATTTT.